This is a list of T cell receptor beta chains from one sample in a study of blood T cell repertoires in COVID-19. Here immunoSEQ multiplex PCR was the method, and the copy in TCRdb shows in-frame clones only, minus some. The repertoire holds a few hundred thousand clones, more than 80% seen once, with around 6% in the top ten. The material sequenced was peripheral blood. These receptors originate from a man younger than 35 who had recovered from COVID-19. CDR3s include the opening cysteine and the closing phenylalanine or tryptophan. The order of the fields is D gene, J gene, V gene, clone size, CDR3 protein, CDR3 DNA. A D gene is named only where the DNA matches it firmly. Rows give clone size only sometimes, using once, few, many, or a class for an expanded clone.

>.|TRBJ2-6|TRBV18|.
CASSPQGGSGTGANVLTF
TGTGCCAGCTCACCACAGGGAGGATCTGGAACTGGGGCCAACGTCCTGACTTTC
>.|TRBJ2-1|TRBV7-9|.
CASSLTRASRGDEQFF
TGTGCCAGCAGCTTAACCAGGGCTAGTAGGGGTGATGAGCAGTTCTTC
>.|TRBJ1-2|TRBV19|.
CASSLQVSNYGYTF
TGTGCCAGTAGTCTCCAGGTTTCTAACTATGGCTACACCTTC
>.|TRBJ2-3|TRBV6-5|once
CASSYSGRLAWDTQYF
TGTGCCAGCAGTTACTCAGGCCGACTGGCATGGGATACGCAGTATTTT
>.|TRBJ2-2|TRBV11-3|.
CASSLDLNTGELFF
TGTGCCAGCAGCTTAGATCTGAACACCGGGGAGCTGTTTTTT
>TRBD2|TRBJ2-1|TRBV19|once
CASSIQREPYNEQFF
TGTGCCAGTAGTATACAGCGGGAGCCCTACAATGAGCAGTTCTTC
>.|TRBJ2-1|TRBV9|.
CASSVGDTSDEQFF
TGTGCCAGCAGCGTAGGGGACACGTCTGATGAGCAGTTCTTC
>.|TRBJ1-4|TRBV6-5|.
CASSPGEKLFF
TGTGCCAGCAGCCCAGGGGAAAAACTGTTTTTT
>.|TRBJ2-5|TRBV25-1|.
CASSGLTIPGTLPDF
TGTGCCAGCAGTGGCCTCACGATCCCAGGGACACTCCCAGACTTC
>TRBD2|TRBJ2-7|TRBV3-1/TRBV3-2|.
CASSQVPRTSGTWYEQYF
TGTGCCAGCAGCCAAGTTCCCCGGACTAGCGGGACCTGGTACGAGCAGTACTTC
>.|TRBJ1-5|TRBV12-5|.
CASGRGINQPQHF
TGTGCTAGTGGGCGGGGGATCAATCAGCCCCAGCATTTT
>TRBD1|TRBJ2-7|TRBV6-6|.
CASSNPPDRGYEQYF
TGTGCCAGCAGTAACCCCCCCGACAGGGGCTACGAGCAGTACTTC
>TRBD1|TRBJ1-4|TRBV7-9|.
CASSLTGGEDEKLFF
TGTGCCAGCAGCTTAACAGGGGGGGAGGATGAAAAACTGTTTTTT
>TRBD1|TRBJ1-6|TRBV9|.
CASRAGQVDNSPLHF
TGTGCCAGCAGGGCCGGACAGGTAGATAATTCACCCCTCCACTTT
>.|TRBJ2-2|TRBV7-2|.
CASSLAGIRRTGELFF
TGTGCCAGCAGCTTAGCCGGGATTAGAAGGACCGGGGAGCTGTTTTTT
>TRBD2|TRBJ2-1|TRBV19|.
CASSIAILAGGDEQFF
TGTGCCAGTAGTATAGCCATACTAGCGGGGGGGGATGAGCAGTTCTTC
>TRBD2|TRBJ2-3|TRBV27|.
CASSLSSGRRTDTQYF
TGTGCCAGCAGTTTATCTAGCGGGAGGCGCACAGATACGCAGTATTTT
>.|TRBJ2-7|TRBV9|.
CASSVNPGDLHEQYF
TGTGCCAGCAGCGTAAATCCGGGAGATCTGCACGAGCAGTACTTC
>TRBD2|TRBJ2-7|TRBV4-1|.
CASSQVSSGGLYEQYF
TGCGCCAGCAGCCAAGTATCTAGCGGGGGACTCTACGAGCAGTACTTC
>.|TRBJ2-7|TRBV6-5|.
CASSYSIVRGYEQYF
TGTGCCAGCAGTTACTCGATAGTACGAGGATACGAGCAGTACTTC
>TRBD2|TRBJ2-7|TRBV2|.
CASRTSYEQYF
TGTGCCAGCCGGACTAGCTACGAGCAGTACTTC
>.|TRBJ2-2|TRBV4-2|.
CASSQDQQAGELFF
TGTGCCAGCAGCCAAGACCAACAGGCCGGGGAGCTGTTTTTT
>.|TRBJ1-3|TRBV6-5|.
CASRPPGGNTIYF
TGTGCCAGCAGACCCCCGGGGGGTAACACCATATATTTT
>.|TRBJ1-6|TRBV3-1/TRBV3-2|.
CASSQDRNSPLHF
TGTGCCAGCAGCCAAGATCGGAATTCACCCCTCCACTTT
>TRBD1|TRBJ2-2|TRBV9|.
CASSHTGGIVAGELFF
TGTGCCAGCAGCCACACAGGGGGTATAGTCGCCGGGGAGCTGTTTTTT
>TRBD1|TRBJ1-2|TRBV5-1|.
CASSAEGQYYGYTF
TGCGCCAGCAGCGCCGAGGGACAGTACTATGGCTACACCTTC